Following are 5 T cell receptor beta chains from one sample sequenced in a study of blood T cell repertoires in COVID-19. Method: immunoSEQ multiplex PCR; TCRdb's copy keeps in-frame clones and lacks some. Of under 200,000 clones listed, more than 75% were seen once; the top ten hold about 6.3%. Sample: peripheral blood. The source of these receptors is a man in his forties with active or convalescent COVID-19.

CDR3 sequence: CSVESTGALSGYTF. The DNA for the CDR3 is TGCAGCGTTGAGTCGACAGGGGCTTTAAGTGGCTACACCTTC. This sequence joins TRBV29-1 and TRBJ1-2, with TRBD1 matching over 8 bases. The junction had 10 bases not matched to a gene; V was cut back by 3 bases and J by 7 bases. The CDR3 contains 14 residues. From germline, CDR1 is SQVTM and CDR2 ANQGSEA.

The CDR3 DNA is TGTGCCAGCAGCTTAGCACTAGCGGGGGGATTAAACGCAGATACGCAGTATTTT. This encodes CASSLALAGGLNADTQYF. The J gene is TRBJ2-3, the V gene TRBV7-8; 12 nucleotides agree with TRBD2. The CDR3 spans 18 residues. The germline gives CDR1 SGHVS, CDR2 FQNEAQ. Trimming took 0 bases from V and 4 from J; bases not matched to a gene: 8. The full variable domain, rest sourced from reference TRBV7-8 and TRBJ2-3, is GAGVSQSPRYKVAKRGQDVALRCDPISGHVSLFWYQQALGQGPEFLTYFQNEAQLDKSGLPSDRFFAERPEGSVSTLKIQRTQQEDSAVYLCASSLALAGGLNADTQYFGPGTRLTVL.

This chain uses TRBV25-1 with TRBJ2-3, with TRBD2 matching over 7 bases. CDR1 and CDR2 (germline): MGHDK, SYGVNS. Trimming removed 2 bases from V and 6 bases from J; junction bases left unmatched: 11. The CDR3 sequence is 16 residues long. CDR3 amino acids: CASSEPIAGPGDTQYF. Written as DNA, the CDR3 is TGTGCCAGCAGTGAACCCATAGCGGGTCCTGGGGATACGCAGTATTTT.

The chain carries TRBV10-3 and TRBJ2-7, with 8 bases aligning to TRBD1. Unmatched junction bases numbered 4, after V lost 7 bases and J lost 2 bases. The length of the CDR3 is 13 residues. Germline lookup yields CDR1 ENHRY and CDR2 SYGVKD. The CDR3, as DNA: TGTGCCATCAATCCGGGACAGGCCTACGAGCAGTACTTC. It translates to CAINPGQAYEQYF.

The chain employs TRBV18 and TRBJ2-5; D possibly corresponds to TRBD1 (5 bases). The V end lost 2 bases, the J end lost 0 bases, and 10 bases lay between the germline ends. The CDR3 covers 15 residues. CDR1 KGHSH and CDR2 LQKENI come from the germline V gene. CDR3 in DNA: TGTGCCAGCTCACCAAGGGCCAGGGACCAAGAGACCCAGTACTTC. Amino acids: CASSPRARDQETQYF.